The 10 T cell receptor beta chains reported below all come from one sample, sequenced in a study of blood T cell repertoires in COVID-19. Some clones are missing from TCRdb's copy, which holds only in-frame ones; the method was immunoSEQ multiplex PCR. The profile shows roughly 250,000 clones, approximately 79% of them singletons. The sequenced sample was peripheral blood. The receptors here all came from a woman aged 80 or older with active or convalescent COVID-19.

With regard to this clone: At one boundary the junction diverges from the germline segment, which might be a read error. The J gene is TRBJ1-2, the V gene TRBV18, with no clear D. The CDR3 loop spans 12 amino acids. CDR1 is KGHSH, CDR2 LQKENI, per germline. CDR3 DNA sequence: TGTGCCAGCTCACCAAATTTAGGCGGCTCGTCCTTC. It specifies CASSPNLGGSSF.

This chain connects TRBV28 to TRBJ1-2; a weak D match, TRBD1 (6 bases). Trimming cost V 6 bases and J 2 bases, with 13 bases left between them. This CDR3 is built from 14 residues. Germline V gene data show CDR1 as MDHEN and CDR2 as SYDVKM. The CDR3 is CASSSGQRNYGYTF. DNA for the CDR3: TGTGCCAGCAGCTCTGGACAGCGGAACTATGGCTACACCTTC.

This chain joins TRBV18 and TRBJ2-2; TRBD2 matches 10 bases. The V gene's germline CDR1 is KGHSH and CDR2 LQKENI. The CDR3 is 17 amino acids. Losses at the gene ends were 0 bases for V and 5 bases for J; bases not matched to a gene: 6. CDR3: CASSPPLLAGVTGELFF. The CDR3 DNA reads TGTGCCAGCTCACCACCTCTCCTAGCGGGAGTTACCGGGGAGCTGTTTTTT.

This clone was seen more than once but under ten times. The chain employs TRBV24-1 and TRBJ1-6, with TRBD1 matching over 8 bases. V lost 2 bases, J lost 6 bases, and 8 bases stayed unmatched. CDR3 length equals 17 residues. CDR1 is KGHDR, CDR2 SFDVKD, per germline. The DNA of the CDR3 is TGTGCCACCAGTGATTCACATACCGGGACAGGTAATTCACCCCTCCACTTT. It codes for CATSDSHTGTGNSPLHF.

The chain links TRBV18 to TRBJ2-2; D might be TRBD2 (6 bases). This CDR3 is 16 amino acids long. The germline CDR1 and CDR2 sequences are KGHSH and LQKENI. The V and J ends lost 3 bases and 0 bases respectively, with 11 bases between them. The CDR3 DNA sequence: TGTGCCAGCTCACCTTTGCGGGACCCGAACACCGGGGAGCTGTTTTTT. The encoded protein is CASSPLRDPNTGELFF.

This chain links TRBV5-6 with TRBJ1-6; the D is unclear. Germline V gene lookup returns CDR1 SGHDT and CDR2 YYEEEE. This CDR3 has 13 amino acids. V shed 4 bases and J shed 7 bases, with 9 bases lying between them. In DNA, the CDR3 is TGTGCCAGCAGCCCGAGCCGAAATTCACCCCTCCACTTT. It is translated as CASSPSRNSPLHF.

The gene calls are TRBV6-5 and TRBJ2-5; weak D call: TRBD2 (5 bases). V gave up 5 bases and J gave up 5 bases, with 15 bases separating them. Germline lookup yields CDR1 MNHEY and CDR2 SVGAGI. The CDR3 length is 14 residues. CDR3 in amino acids: CASSPPGLRETQYF. DNA of the CDR3: TGTGCCAGCAGTCCCCCGGGGTTGCGGGAGACCCAGTACTTC.

V is TRBV5-4 and J is TRBJ2-5; TRBD1 matches 8 bases. The junction had 3 bases not matched to a gene; V was cut back by 0 bases and J by 2 bases. Germline lookup yields CDR1 SGHNT and CDR2 YYREEE (reference sequence). The CDR3 loop spans 15 amino acids. CDR3 sequence: CASSLEWTGQETQYF. CDR3 nucleotides: TGTGCCAGCAGCTTGGAGTGGACAGGGCAAGAGACCCAGTACTTC.

The chain recombines TRBV19 with TRBJ1-5; maybe TRBD1 (6 bases). There are 15 residues in the CDR3. Germline-derived CDR1 and CDR2 are LNHDA and SQIVND (reference sequence). The V end lost 4 bases, the J end lost 0 bases, and 10 bases lay between the germline ends. The CDR3, as DNA: TGTGCCAGTAGTAGAAACAGGGATAGCAATCAGCCCCAGCATTTT. Its translation: CASSRNRDSNQPQHF.

J is TRBJ2-5 and V is TRBV5-1; tentatively, D is TRBD1 (6 bases). The germline CDR1 and CDR2 sequences are SGHRS and YFSETQ. V lost 1 base and J lost 4, with 11 bases in between. The CDR3 consists of 14 residues. The CDR3 sequence is CASSLTGTGETQYF. CDR3 DNA: TGCGCCAGCAGCTTGACAGGGACCGGAGAGACCCAGTACTTC.